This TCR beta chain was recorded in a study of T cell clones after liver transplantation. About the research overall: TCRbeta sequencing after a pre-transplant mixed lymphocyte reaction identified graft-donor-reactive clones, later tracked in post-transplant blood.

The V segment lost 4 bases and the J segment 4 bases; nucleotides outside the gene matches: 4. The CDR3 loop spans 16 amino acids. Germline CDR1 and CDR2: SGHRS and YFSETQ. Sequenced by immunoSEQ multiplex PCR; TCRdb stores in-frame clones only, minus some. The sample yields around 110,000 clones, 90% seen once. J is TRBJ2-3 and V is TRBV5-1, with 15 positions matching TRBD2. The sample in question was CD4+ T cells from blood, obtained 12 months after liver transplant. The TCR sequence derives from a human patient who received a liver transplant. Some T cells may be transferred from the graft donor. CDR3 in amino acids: CASSAGLAGGADTQYF. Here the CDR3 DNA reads TGCGCCAGCAGCGCCGGACTAGCGGGAGGGGCAGATACGCAGTATTTT.